There are many counts of the clone carrying this TCR beta chain. Germline V gives CDR1 MNHEY, CDR2 SVGEGT. This CDR3 contains 17 residues. Trimming removed 5 bases at V and 1 base at J, with 18 bases between. These data originate in a study of identical twins. TCRdb re-called the 5' RACE reads through MiXCR, storing one row per CDR3 protein. The table includes roughly 540,000 distinct CDR3 sequences, roughly a fifth detected once. These data also formed part of another study, on T cells expressing NK-cell markers. From that paper: The sorts in several experiments were restricted to alpha-beta TCR T cells by an anti-gamma-delta TCR antibody.

Sequencing used CD4+ T cells sorted from blood. The genes are TRBV6-2 or TRBV6-3 and TRBJ1-5; D is ambiguous. This TCR was sampled from a young woman in good health. CDR3 nucleotide sequence: TGTGCCAGCAGTCAAAGGGCGGGAACCGGGAGCAATCAGCCCCAGCATTTT. Translating gives CASSQRAGTGSNQPQHF.